This TCR beta chain was found in a study of radiotherapy plus CTLA-4 blockade in lung cancer. Using immunoSEQ multiplex PCR, the repertoire was profiled, and TCRdb retains in-frame clones only, with some absent. The data show 35,000 to 55,000 clones, roughly three quarters seen once. With V trimmed by 5 bases and J by 1 base, 7 bases remained unmatched. The CDR3 is 18 amino acids. Germline-derived CDR1 and CDR2 are PRHDT and FYEKMQ (reference sequence). The genes are TRBV13 and TRBJ2-1; 14 bases line up with TRBD2. The TCR comes from a human donor with non-small cell lung cancer whose response to radiotherapy plus ipilimumab could not be evaluated. The sequencing here drew on peripheral blood, taken from a patient treated with radiotherapy plus ipilimumab. CDR3 in amino acids: CASSPGTSGSRSYNEQFF. The DNA for the CDR3 is TGTGCCAGCAGCCCCGGGACTAGCGGGAGTAGGTCCTACAATGAGCAGTTCTTC.